The next 12 T cell receptor beta chains were all read from a single sample in a study of tumor-infiltrating lymphocytes in primary liver carcinoma. cDNA specific to TCR beta was made from 500 to 650 ng of total RNA, with a constant-region primer employed for priming. Modified slightly, ARM-PCR produced TCR beta libraries over three nested multiplex PCR rounds. With TRBV1-TRBV30 forward primers and a C-beta reverse primer, the first two PCR rounds were run for approximately 10 cycles each. TCRdb passed the multiplex PCR reads through MiXCR, listing each CDR3 protein once. The sample holds 50,000 to 70,000 distinct CDR3 sequences; 55% to 75% are singletons and the top ten take approximately 50%. From unsorted bulk tissue weighing about 20-32 mg, DNA and RNA were co-extracted. Sequences were obtained from liver tumor tissue from sampling region 2. As to subset: tumor region T2, inferior pole. All receptors come from a man aged 40-55 years with primary liver carcinoma and hepatitis B virus infection.

Concerning this clonotype itself: The junction shows a germline mismatch at one end, possibly a read error. The chain joins TRBV4-1 to TRBJ1-5; unclear D gene. Germline CDR1 and CDR2: MGHRA and YSYEKL. The CDR3 has 13 amino acids. The CDR3 reads CASSQDLGQPQHF. The DNA for the CDR3 is TGCGCCAGCAGCCAAGATCTGGGTCAGCCGCAGCATTTT.

This clonotype showed up just a few times. The chain uses TRBV5-1 and TRBJ2-7; D possibly corresponds to TRBD1 (5 bases). The CDR3 sequence is 16 residues long. Germline lookup yields CDR1 SGHRS and CDR2 YFSETQ. The ends were cut back, 3 bases at V and 0 bases at J, with 16 bases in the middle. CDR3 DNA: TGCGCCAGCAGCTCAAACAGGCTTAAGACCTCCTACGAGCAGTACTTC. Translation: CASSSNRLKTSYEQYF.

Remarks on this clonotype: One end of the junction is discordant with germline, which a read error may explain. V usage is TRBV6-5 and J usage is TRBJ2-7; TRBD2 aligns across 10 bases. The CDR3 spans 15 residues. CDR1 is MNHEY, CDR2 SVGAGI, per germline. Written as DNA, the CDR3 is TGTGCCAGCAGTCATCGGGCTAGCGGGGGCTACGAGCAGTATTTC. This gives the protein CASSHRASGGYEQYF.

Points on this clonotype: The CDR3 carries no conserved terminal phenylalanine or tryptophan, so it likely arises from a read error. The rearrangement joins TRBV5-4 to TRBJ2-3; D is unclear. Germline V gene lookup returns CDR1 SGHNT and CDR2 YYREEE (reference sequence). CDR3 length: 13 amino acids. The CDR3 spells CASSLESFDTQYY. Written as DNA, the CDR3 is TGTGCCAGCAGTTTGGAAAGTTTCGATACGCAGTATTAT.

As for this clonotype: This sequence may be a read error, since a much larger clone differs from it by one base. The rearrangement joins TRBV5-1 to TRBJ2-7; TRBD2 matches 15 bases. CDR3 length: 17 amino acids. V shed 4 bases and J 3 bases; nucleotides not matched to a gene: 8. CDR1 is SGHRS and CDR2 is YFSETQ in the germline V gene. The CDR3 loop reads CASSRTSGRVGFYEQYF. The CDR3 region has the DNA TGCGCCAGCAGCCGGACTAGCGGGAGGGTAGGGTTCTACGAGCAGTACTTC.

A word on this clonotype: A read error may be the cause here, since a much bigger clone is one base away. The chain is built from TRBV12-3 or TRBV12-4 and TRBJ1-5; D perhaps matches TRBD1 (5 bases). The CDR3 contains 14 residues. V lost 3 bases, J lost 9 bases, and 15 bases lay in between. CDR3 sequence (DNA): TGTGCCAGCAGTTTCAGGGCGTCGGAGCGGCCCCAGCATTTT. Amino acids: CASSFRASERPQHF.

This clonotype appeared once. At one of its ends the junction is not consistent with the germline gene, which may arise from a read error. The chain combines TRBV11-2 with TRBJ2-2; D might be TRBD2 (5 bases). There are 17 residues in the CDR3. Germline V gene lookup returns CDR1 SGHAT and CDR2 FQNNGV. The DNA of the CDR3 is TGTCCCAGCAGCTTAGCCTTAGGAGCGGCGAACACCGGGGAGCTGTTTTTT. Translation: CPSSLALGAANTGELFF.

This clonotype came up a few times. One end of the junction does not line up with germline, which may come from a read error. The chain employs TRBV6-4 and TRBJ2-3, with D tentatively TRBD1 (6 bases). Germline CDR1 is MRHNA and CDR2 is SNTAGT. The CDR3 runs to 15 residues. The CDR3 DNA is TGTGCCAGCTGTGACTCCCCAGGGGGCACAGATACGCAGTATTTT. The encoded protein is CASCDSPGGTDTQYF.

This clonotype has a handful of counts. An end of the junction does not agree with germline; a read error may underlie this. The chain employs TRBV6-1 and TRBJ1-2; unclear D gene. From germline, CDR1 is MNHNS and CDR2 SASEGT. CDR3 length equals 14 residues. In nucleotides, the CDR3 is TGTGCCAGCGGTGAAATTCGGGATAACTATGGCTACACCTTC. This sequence encodes CASGEIRDNYGYTF.

On this clonotype itself: Possible read error: a much larger clone is one base away. The V gene is TRBV28, the J gene TRBJ1-3; 7 bases align to TRBD1. The CDR3 is made up of 16 amino acids. The germline V gene has CDR1 MDHEN and CDR2 SYDVKM. CDR3 loop: CASSPGTAFSVNTIYF. DNA for the CDR3: TGTGCCAGCAGTCCCGGGACAGCTTTCTCTGTAAACACCATATATTTT.

In regard to this clonotype: Sequence at one end of the junction differs from germline and may be a read error. The chain carries TRBV12-5 and TRBJ2-2; D is unresolved. Looked up from germline, CDR1 is LGHNT and CDR2 is FRNRAP. CDR3 size: 16 residues. The CDR3 sequence is CVSGVVWGSGTGELFF. CDR3 bases: TGTGTTAGTGGTGTGGTGTGGGGATCAGGCACCGGGGAGCTGTTTTTT.

With respect to this clonotype: A read error may account for a junction end that differs from germline. The V call is TRBV12-5, the J call TRBJ2-7; D may match TRBD1 or TRBD2 (5 bases each). Germline-derived CDR1 and CDR2 are LGHNT and FRNRAP. CDR3 length: 13 amino acids. The CDR3 sequence: CASEGTDSYEQYF. The CDR3 DNA reads as TGTGCCAGTGAGGGGACCGACTCCTACGAGCAGTACTTC.